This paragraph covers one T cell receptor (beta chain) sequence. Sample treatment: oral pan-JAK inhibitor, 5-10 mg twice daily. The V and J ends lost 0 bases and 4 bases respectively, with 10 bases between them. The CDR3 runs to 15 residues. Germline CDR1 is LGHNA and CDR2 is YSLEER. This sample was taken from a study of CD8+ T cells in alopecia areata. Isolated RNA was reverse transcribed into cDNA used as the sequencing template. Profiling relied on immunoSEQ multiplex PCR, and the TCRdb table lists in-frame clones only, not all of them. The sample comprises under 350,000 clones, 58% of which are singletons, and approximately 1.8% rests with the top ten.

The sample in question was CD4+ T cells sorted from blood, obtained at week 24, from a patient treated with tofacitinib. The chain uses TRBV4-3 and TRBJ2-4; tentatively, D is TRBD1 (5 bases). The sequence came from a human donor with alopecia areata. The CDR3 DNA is TGCGCCAGCAGCCAAGAGGCAGGGATTAAAAACATTCAGTACTTC. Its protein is CASSQEAGIKNIQYF.